This section outlines one T cell receptor beta chain sequence together with its context. The table came from immunoSEQ multiplex PCR; TCRdb's copy has only in-frame clones and leaves some out. The sample consists of about 150,000 clones, around 89% of them appearing once. V was cut by 6 bases and J by 1 base, with 12 bases left in between. The CDR3 is 14 residues long. CDR1 MDHEN and CDR2 SYDVKM come from the germline V gene. The data derive from a study of blood T cell repertoires in COVID-19. This sequence was found in a man younger than 35 with COVID-19, enrolled during active disease. This chain links TRBV28 with TRBJ1-2; D not resolved. The specimen sequenced was peripheral blood. CDR3 loop: CASSRTAGNYGYTF. In DNA form, the CDR3 reads TGTGCCAGCAGCAGAACGGCGGGTAACTATGGCTACACCTTC.